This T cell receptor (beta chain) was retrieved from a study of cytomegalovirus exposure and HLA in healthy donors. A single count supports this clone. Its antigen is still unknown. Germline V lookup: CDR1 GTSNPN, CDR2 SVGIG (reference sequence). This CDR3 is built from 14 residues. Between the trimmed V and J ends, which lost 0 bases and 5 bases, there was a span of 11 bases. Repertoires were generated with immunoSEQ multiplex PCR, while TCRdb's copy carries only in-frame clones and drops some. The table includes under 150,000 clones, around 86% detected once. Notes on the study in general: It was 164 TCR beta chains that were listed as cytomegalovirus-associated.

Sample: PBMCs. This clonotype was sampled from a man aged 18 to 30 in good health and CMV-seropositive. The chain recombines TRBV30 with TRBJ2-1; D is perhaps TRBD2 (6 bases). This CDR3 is CAWSVGGTHNEQFF. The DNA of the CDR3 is TGTGCCTGGAGTGTAGGCGGGACGCACAATGAGCAGTTCTTC.